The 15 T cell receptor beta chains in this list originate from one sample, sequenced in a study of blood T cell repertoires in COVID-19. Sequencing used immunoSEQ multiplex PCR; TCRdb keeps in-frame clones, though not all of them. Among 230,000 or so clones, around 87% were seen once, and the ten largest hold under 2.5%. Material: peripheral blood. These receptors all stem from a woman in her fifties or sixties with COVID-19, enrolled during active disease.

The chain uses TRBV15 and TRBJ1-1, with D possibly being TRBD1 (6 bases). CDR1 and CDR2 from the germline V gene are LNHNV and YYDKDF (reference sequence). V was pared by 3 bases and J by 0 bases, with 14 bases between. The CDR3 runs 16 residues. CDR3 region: CATSSLEGVLNTEAFF. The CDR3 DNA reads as TGTGCCACCAGCAGTCTCGAGGGGGTCCTGAACACTGAAGCTTTCTTT.

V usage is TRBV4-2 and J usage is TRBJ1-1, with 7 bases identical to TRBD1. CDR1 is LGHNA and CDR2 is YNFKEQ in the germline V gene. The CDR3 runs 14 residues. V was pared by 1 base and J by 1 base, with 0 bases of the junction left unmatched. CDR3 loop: CASSQAGGNTEAFF. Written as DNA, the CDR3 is TGTGCCAGCAGCCAAGCAGGGGGGAACACTGAAGCTTTCTTT.

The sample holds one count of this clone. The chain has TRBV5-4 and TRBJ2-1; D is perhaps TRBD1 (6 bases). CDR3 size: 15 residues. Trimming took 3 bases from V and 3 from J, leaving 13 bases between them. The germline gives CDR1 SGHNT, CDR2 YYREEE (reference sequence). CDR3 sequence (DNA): TGTGCCAGCAGCTCCAAACAGGGCCACTACAATGAGCAGTTCTTC. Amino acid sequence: CASSSKQGHYNEQFF.

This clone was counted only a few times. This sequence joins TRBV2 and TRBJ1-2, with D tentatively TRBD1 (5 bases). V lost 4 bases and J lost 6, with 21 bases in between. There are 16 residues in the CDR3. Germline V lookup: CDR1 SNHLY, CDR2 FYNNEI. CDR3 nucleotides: TGTGCCAGCAGTGCCGCCGGGACCAGGAGGGGAGATGGCTACACCTTC. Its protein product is CASSAAGTRRGDGYTF. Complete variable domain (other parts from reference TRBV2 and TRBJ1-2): EPEVTQTPSHQVTQMGQEVILRCVPISNHLYFYWYRQILGQKVEFLVSFYNNEISEKSEIFDDQFSVERPDGSNFTLKIRSTKLEDSAMYFCASSAAGTRRGDGYTFGSGTRLTVV.

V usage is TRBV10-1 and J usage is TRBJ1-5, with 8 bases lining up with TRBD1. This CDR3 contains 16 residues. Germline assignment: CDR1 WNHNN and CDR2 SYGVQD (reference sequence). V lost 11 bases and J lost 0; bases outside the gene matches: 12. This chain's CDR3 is CAGRPGQVYSNQPQHF. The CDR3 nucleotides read TGCGCCGGTCGACCGGGACAGGTTTATAGCAATCAGCCCCAGCATTTT.

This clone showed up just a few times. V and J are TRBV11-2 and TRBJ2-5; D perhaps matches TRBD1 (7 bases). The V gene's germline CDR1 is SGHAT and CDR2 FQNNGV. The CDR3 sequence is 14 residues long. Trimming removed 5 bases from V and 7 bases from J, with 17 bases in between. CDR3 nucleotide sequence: TGTGCCAGCAGCGAACCGACAGGGCGGGGGACCCAGTACTTC. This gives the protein CASSEPTGRGTQYF.

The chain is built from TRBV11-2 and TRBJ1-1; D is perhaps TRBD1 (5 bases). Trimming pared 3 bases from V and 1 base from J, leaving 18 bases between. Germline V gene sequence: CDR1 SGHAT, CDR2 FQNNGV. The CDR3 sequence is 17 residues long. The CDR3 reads CASSFLGGLRPNTEAFF. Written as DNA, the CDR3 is TGTGCCAGCAGCTTCCTGGGGGGTCTCCGTCCGAACACTGAAGCTTTCTTT.

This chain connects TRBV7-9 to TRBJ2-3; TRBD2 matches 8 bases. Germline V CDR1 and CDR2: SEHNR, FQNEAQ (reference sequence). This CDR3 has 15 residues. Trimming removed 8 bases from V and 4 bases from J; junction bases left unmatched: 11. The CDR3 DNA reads TGTGCCAGCGCAACGCCGGGCGGGGGGTCAGATACGCAGTATTTT. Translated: CASATPGGGSDTQYF.

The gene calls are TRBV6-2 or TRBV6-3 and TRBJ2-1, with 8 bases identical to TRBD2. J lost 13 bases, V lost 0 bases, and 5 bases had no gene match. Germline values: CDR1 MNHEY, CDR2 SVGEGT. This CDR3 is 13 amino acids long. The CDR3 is CASSYSKWTSQFF. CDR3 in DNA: TGTGCCAGCAGTTACTCGAAGTGGACTAGCCAGTTCTTC.

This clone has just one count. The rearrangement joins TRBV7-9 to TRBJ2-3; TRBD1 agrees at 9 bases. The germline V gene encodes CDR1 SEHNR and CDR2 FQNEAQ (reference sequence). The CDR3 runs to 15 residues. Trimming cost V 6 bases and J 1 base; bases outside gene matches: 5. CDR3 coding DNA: TGTGCCAGCAGAAGGGACAGGGTCGGCACAGATACGCAGTATTTT. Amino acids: CASRRDRVGTDTQYF.

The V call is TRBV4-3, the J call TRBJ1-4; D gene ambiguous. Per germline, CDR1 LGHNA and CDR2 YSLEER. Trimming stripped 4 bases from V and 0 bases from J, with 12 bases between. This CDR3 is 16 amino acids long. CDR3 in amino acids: CASSPAAQTTNEKLFF. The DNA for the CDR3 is TGCGCCAGCAGCCCAGCGGCCCAGACAACTAATGAAAAACTGTTTTTT.

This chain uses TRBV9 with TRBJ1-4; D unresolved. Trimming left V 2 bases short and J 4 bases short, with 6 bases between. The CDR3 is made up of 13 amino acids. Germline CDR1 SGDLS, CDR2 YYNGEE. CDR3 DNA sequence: TGTGCCAGCAGCGTTGGCCTTAATGAAAAACTGTTTTTT. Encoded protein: CASSVGLNEKLFF.

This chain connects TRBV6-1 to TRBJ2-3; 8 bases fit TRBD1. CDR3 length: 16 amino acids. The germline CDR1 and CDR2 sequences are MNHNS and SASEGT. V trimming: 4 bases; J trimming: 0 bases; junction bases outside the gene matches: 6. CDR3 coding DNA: TGTGCCAGCAGTGCAGGACAGGGCCTGAGCACAGATACGCAGTATTTT. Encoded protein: CASSAGQGLSTDTQYF.

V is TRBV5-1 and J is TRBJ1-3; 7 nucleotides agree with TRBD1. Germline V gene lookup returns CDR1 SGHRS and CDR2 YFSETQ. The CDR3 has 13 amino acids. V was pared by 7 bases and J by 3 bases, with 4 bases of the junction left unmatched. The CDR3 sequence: CASRDSNGNTIYF. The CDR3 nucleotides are TGCGCCAGCCGGGACAGCAATGGAAACACCATATATTTT.

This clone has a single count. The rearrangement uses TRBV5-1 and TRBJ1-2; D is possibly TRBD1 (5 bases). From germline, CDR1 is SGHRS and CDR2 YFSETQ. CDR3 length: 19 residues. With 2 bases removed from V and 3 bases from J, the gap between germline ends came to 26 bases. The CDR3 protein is CASSLNPGQGFWADYGYTF. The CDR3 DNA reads TGCGCCAGCAGCTTAAACCCAGGGCAGGGCTTTTGGGCGGACTATGGCTACACCTTC.